What follows is one TCR beta chain and its context. Authors' processing steps: The assay estimated nucleated cells by amplifying reference gene primers. The protocol was immunoSEQ multiplex PCR, while the TCRdb copy is restricted to in-frame clones and leaves out a portion. V, J and clone size are taken as reported in that table, and D and trimming were inferred from the DNA itself. Of about 88,000 clones listed, 90% are singletons. This record belongs to a study of blood T cell repertoires in COVID-19. The length of the CDR3 is 15 residues. The germline gives CDR1 SEHNR, CDR2 FQNEAQ (reference sequence). The V end was cut by 5 bases, the J end by 0 bases, with 12 bases between.

The source is a man aged 55 to 70 with acute or convalescent COVID-19. The chain combines TRBV7-9 with TRBJ2-3, with D perhaps matching TRBD2 (5 bases). The sample taken for sequencing was peripheral blood. CDR3 DNA sequence: TGTGCCAGCAGCCCCCCCGGCGGGAGCACAGATACGCAGTATTTT. Its translation is CASSPPGGSTDTQYF.